The 23 T cell receptor beta chains below all came from one sample that was sequenced in a study of shared T cell receptors in the human thymus. Sequencing used immunoSEQ multiplex PCR; TCRdb keeps in-frame clones, though not all of them. The sample has about 660,000 clones, 70% to 90% seen once. The same sample was also used in a study of human thymus T cells.

Material for sequencing was thymocytes. These TCRs come from a boy under two years old with a congenital heart defect.

This clone has more than one count but fewer than ten. The J gene is TRBJ2-2, the V gene TRBV11-3, with 9 bases fitting TRBD1. Germline V gene lookup returns CDR1 SGHNT and CDR2 YENEEA. The CDR3 runs to 14 residues. The ends lost 5 bases at V and 7 bases at J; junction bases unmatched: 5. CDR3 protein: CASSIRQGVGELFF. The CDR3 nucleotides read TGTGCCAGCAGCATTAGACAGGGGGTCGGGGAGCTGTTTTTT.

V usage is TRBV28 and J usage is TRBJ1-2; a possible D gene is TRBD1 (6 bases). V was cut by 2 bases and J by 1 base, with 17 bases left in between. The germline CDR1 and CDR2 sequences are MDHEN and SYDVKM. This CDR3 has 17 residues. CDR3 DNA sequence: TGTGCCAGCAGTTTAAGTGGCCGGACAGCCTATAACTATGGCTACACCTTC. The encoded protein is CASSLSGRTAYNYGYTF.

The chain is built from TRBV19 and TRBJ2-5; 8 bases fit TRBD2. This CDR3 has 15 residues. Germline CDR1 and CDR2: LNHDA and SQIVND (reference sequence). With 3 bases clipped from V and 0 bases from J, the junction kept 3 bases outside the gene matches. CDR3 protein: CASSISTSDQETQYF. CDR3 DNA: TGTGCCAGTAGTATCTCGACTAGCGACCAAGAGACCCAGTACTTC.

V gene TRBV9 combines with J gene TRBJ2-2; 7 bases fit TRBD1. The CDR3 runs 18 residues. J lost 0 bases, V lost 0 bases, and 8 bases had no gene match. Germline lookup yields CDR1 SGDLS and CDR2 YYNGEE. CDR3 protein: CASSVEEGGGPNTGELFF. In DNA, the CDR3 is TGTGCCAGCAGCGTAGAGGAAGGGGGCGGCCCGAACACCGGGGAGCTGTTTTTT.

This chain links TRBV5-1 with TRBJ1-4; TRBD1 matches at 7 bases. The CDR3 runs to 15 residues. Germline trimming cut 1 base from V and 4 bases from J; bases unmatched to any gene: 4. The V gene's germline CDR1 is SGHRS and CDR2 YFSETQ. The DNA for the CDR3 is TGCGCCAGCAGCTTGCAGGGGGAGGATAATGAAAAACTGTTTTTT. Translation gives CASSLQGEDNEKLFF.

The chain uses TRBV25-1 and TRBJ2-1, with 15 bases lining up with TRBD2. The germline V gene encodes CDR1 MGHDK and CDR2 SYGVNS. The length of the CDR3 is 17 residues. The V segment lost 3 bases and the J segment 10 bases; nucleotides outside the gene matches: 10. The CDR3 region is CASSERPRGTSGGEQFF. The CDR3 DNA is TGTGCCAGCAGTGAGAGACCACGGGGGACTAGCGGGGGGGAGCAGTTCTTC.

This clone has a handful of counts. This sequence joins TRBV6-4 and TRBJ1-2; tentative D call: TRBD1 (6 bases). V lost 2 bases and J lost 8, with 15 bases in between. Germline CDR1 is MRHNA and CDR2 is SNTAGT. This CDR3 comprises 14 residues. CDR3 protein: CASSDAPGEGGYTF. Written as DNA, the CDR3 is TGTGCCAGCAGTGACGCCCCAGGGGAGGGAGGCTACACCTTC.

The chain employs TRBV4-3 and TRBJ2-5, with 9 bases lining up with TRBD2. The CDR3 consists of 16 residues. CDR1 is LGHNA, CDR2 YSLEER, per germline. V shed 0 bases and J 5 bases; nucleotides not matched to a gene: 7. CDR3 sequence: CASSQDQREEGETQYF. The DNA for the CDR3 is TGCGCCAGCAGCCAAGATCAGCGGGAGGAGGGGGAGACCCAGTACTTC.

V gene TRBV6-4 combines with J gene TRBJ2-1; a weak D match, TRBD2 (6 bases). The CDR3 contains 15 residues. V was pared by 8 bases and J by 0 bases, with 14 bases between. The germline CDR1 and CDR2 sequences are MRHNA and SNTAGT. DNA for the CDR3: TGTGCCAGCGCTGCGGGAATTAGCTCCTACAATGAGCAGTTCTTC. Its translation: CASAAGISSYNEQFF.

The rearrangement joins TRBV18 to TRBJ1-2; D may be TRBD1 (6 bases). The CDR3 totals 15 residues. Looked up from germline, CDR1 is KGHSH and CDR2 is LQKENI. With 4 bases removed from V and 4 bases from J, the gap between germline ends came to 16 bases. The CDR3 here is CASSRPFRGLYGYTF. The CDR3 DNA reads TGTGCCAGCTCACGCCCCTTCAGGGGTCTCTATGGCTACACCTTC.

The rearrangement links TRBV6-6 to TRBJ2-7, with 11 nucleotides matching TRBD2. CDR3 length: 16 amino acids. The germline gives CDR1 MNHNY, CDR2 SVGAGI (reference sequence). V shed 5 bases, J shed 1 base, and the junction held 7 bases outside the gene matches. CDR3: CASSRMGLADSYEQYF. CDR3 nucleotides: TGTGCCAGCAGTCGTATGGGACTAGCGGATTCCTACGAGCAGTACTTC.

This chain connects TRBV4-3 to TRBJ2-1, with 11 bases lining up with TRBD2. In germline, CDR1 is LGHNA, CDR2 YSLEER. The CDR3 contains 19 residues. V shed 4 bases and J 0 bases; nucleotides not matched to a gene: 11. The CDR3 DNA is TGCGCCAGCAGCCCCTCCGGGGCTAGCGGGAGGCCCTCCTACAATGAGCAGTTCTTC. This gives the protein CASSPSGASGRPSYNEQFF.

This chain connects TRBV19 to TRBJ2-7; no definite D call. In germline, CDR1 is LNHDA, CDR2 SQIVND (reference sequence). V was trimmed by 7 bases and J by 0 bases, leaving 13 bases between them. The CDR3 loop spans 14 amino acids. The CDR3 loop reads CASMSSAHSYEQYF. DNA of the CDR3: TGTGCCAGTATGTCCTCAGCGCACTCCTACGAGCAGTACTTC.

This sequence joins TRBV4-1 and TRBJ1-1; D perhaps matches TRBD1 (5 bases). With 1 base removed from V and 10 bases from J, the gap between germline ends came to 10 bases. The CDR3 loop spans 12 amino acids. In germline, CDR1 is MGHRA, CDR2 YSYEKL. CDR3 amino acids: CASSQGGPGAFF. The CDR3 DNA follows: TGCGCCAGCAGCCAAGGGGGCCCCGGAGCTTTCTTT.

The chain joins TRBV7-9 to TRBJ2-1; perhaps TRBD2 as D (5 bases). CDR3 length equals 19 residues. V was trimmed by 2 bases and J by 6 bases, leaving 26 bases between them. Looked up from germline, CDR1 is SEHNR and CDR2 is FQNEAQ (reference sequence). The CDR3 loop is CASSLPWTRGQTLVNEQFF. The CDR3 DNA is TGTGCCAGCAGCTTACCCTGGACCCGCGGGCAAACCTTGGTCAATGAGCAGTTCTTC.

The chain carries TRBV20-1 and TRBJ2-5; no firm D call. Germline CDR1 is DFQATT and CDR2 is SNEGSKA (reference sequence). V was shortened by 3 bases and J by 3 bases, with 5 bases between the two germline ends. The CDR3 has 11 amino acids. CDR3 nucleotides: TGCAGTGCTAGGGGCAAAGAGACCCAGTACTTC. Translated: CSARGKETQYF.

This clone has only one observation. The chain uses TRBV19 and TRBJ2-5, with a tentative D call TRBD2 (7 bases). Trimming left V 7 bases short and J 4 bases short, with 19 bases between. Germline CDR1 and CDR2: LNHDA and SQIVND (reference sequence). This CDR3 comprises 15 residues. CDR3 loop: CASTPNFGGRETQYF. DNA for the CDR3: TGTGCCAGTACCCCTAATTTCGGGGGGCGAGAGACCCAGTACTTC.

The chain is built from TRBV19 and TRBJ2-7; 11 bases are a match to TRBD1. The germline V gene encodes CDR1 LNHDA and CDR2 SQIVND (reference sequence). CDR3 length: 16 residues. V lost 4 bases to trimming and J lost 0 bases; unmatched junction nucleotides: 5. The CDR3 DNA reads as TGTGCCAGTAGTAAAGGACAGGGGGCCTACTCCTACGAGCAGTACTTC. Translation: CASSKGQGAYSYEQYF.

This clone was seen a few times. This chain links TRBV30 with TRBJ2-7; a possible D gene is TRBD2 (6 bases). The CDR3 runs 14 residues. Per the germline V gene, CDR1 is GTSNPN and CDR2 is SVGIG (reference sequence). Trimming took 5 bases from V and 2 from J, leaving 16 bases between them. CDR3 region: CAWSTGTQAYEQYF. The CDR3 coding sequence is TGTGCCTGGTCTACCGGGACTCAAGCCTACGAGCAGTACTTC.

V and J are TRBV6-1 and TRBJ1-3, with TRBD1 matching over 7 bases. V was pared by 4 bases and J by 9 bases, with 12 bases of the junction left unmatched. Germline values: CDR1 MNHNS, CDR2 SASEGT. The CDR3 totals 15 residues. The CDR3 coding sequence is TGTGCCAGCAGTGGCCGGGACAGACCGGTGACCACCATATATTTT. As protein: CASSGRDRPVTTIYF.

The chain carries TRBV12-5 and TRBJ2-2; D is perhaps TRBD2 (6 bases). The CDR3 contains 14 residues. V was clipped by 6 bases and J by 1 base, with 9 bases between them. The germline CDR1 and CDR2 sequences are LGHNT and FRNRAP. CDR3 sequence: CASGLSGNTGELFF. The CDR3, as DNA: TGTGCTAGTGGACTTAGCGGGAACACCGGGGAGCTGTTTTTT.

This chain connects TRBV4-1 to TRBJ2-5; 7 positions agree with TRBD1. The CDR3 contains 15 residues. The trim removed 4 bases at V and 5 bases at J, leaving 10 bases unmatched. Germline CDR1 reads MGHRA; CDR2 reads YSYEKL. The CDR3: CASSPQDRPGETQYF. DNA of the CDR3: TGCGCCAGCAGCCCCCAGGACAGGCCGGGCGAGACCCAGTACTTC.

V is TRBV30 and J is TRBJ2-5; 11 nucleotides match TRBD2. V shed 3 bases and J 0 bases; nucleotides not matched to a gene: 9. The CDR3 runs to 17 residues. Germline values: CDR1 GTSNPN, CDR2 SVGIG (reference sequence). The CDR3 sequence: CAWSSGLAEEYQETQYF. The CDR3 bases are TGTGCCTGGAGCTCGGGACTAGCGGAGGAGTACCAAGAGACCCAGTACTTC. Together with reference TRBV30 and TRBJ2-5, the CDR3 gives the full variable domain: SQTIHQWPATLVQPVGSPLSLECTVEGTSNPNLYWYRQAAGRGLQLLFYSVGIGQISSEVPQNLSASRPQDRQFILSSKKLLLSDSGFYLCAWSSGLAEEYQETQYFGPGTRLLVL.